These 19 T cell receptor beta chains share one sample of origin, sequenced in a study of T-cell memory formation after mild COVID-19. MiXCR, applied by TCRdb to the 5' RACE reads, yields one record per CDR3 protein. The data contain around 390,000 distinct CDR3 sequences, roughly 15% of them singletons. The sequencing input was PBMCs or a T cell subset sorted from them (not recorded which). These receptors came from a man younger than 30 who had mild COVID-19 (a few samples of this study predate the infection). Cell type and time point are not known.

This clonotype was found a few times. The V gene is TRBV20-1, the J gene TRBJ2-6; the D is unclear. V lost 0 bases and J lost 4, with 19 bases in between. The V gene's germline CDR1 is DFQATT and CDR2 SNEGSKA (reference sequence). The CDR3 is 18 amino acids. CDR3 DNA: TGCAGTGCTAGAGAGATGGGGTATTTGGCGCCCGGGGCCAACGTCCTGACTTTC. Protein sequence: CSAREMGYLAPGANVLTF.

A few counts support this clonotype. The chain joins TRBV27 to TRBJ2-3; the D is unclear. The ends were cut back, 0 bases at V and 2 bases at J, with 3 bases in the middle. Germline assignment: CDR1 MNHEY and CDR2 SMNVEV (reference sequence). The CDR3 spans 13 residues. In nucleotides, the CDR3 is TGTGCCAGCAGTTTATCCATCACAGATACGCAGTATTTT. Its translation is CASSLSITDTQYF.

The chain links TRBV5-1 to TRBJ2-2, with D possibly being TRBD2 (6 bases). V lost 3 bases, J lost 1 base, and 10 bases lay in between. This CDR3 contains 15 residues. CDR1 and CDR2 (germline): SGHRS, YFSETQ. CDR3 sequence reads: CASSSAGQNTGELFF. The CDR3 nucleotides read TGCGCCAGCAGCTCCGCGGGGCAGAACACCGGGGAGCTGTTTTTT.

The chain employs TRBV7-9 and TRBJ2-4, with TRBD1 matching 8 bases. The CDR3 loop spans 14 amino acids. Unmatched junction bases numbered 6, after V lost 5 bases and J lost 6 bases. Germline V lookup: CDR1 SEHNR, CDR2 FQNEAQ (reference sequence). As DNA, the CDR3 is TGTGCCAGCAGCACCGGGACAGGTGCAAACATTCAGTACTTC. It specifies CASSTGTGANIQYF.

This clonotype has just a few counts. The J gene is TRBJ2-7, the V gene TRBV5-1, with 7 nucleotides matching TRBD2. With 5 bases clipped from V and 2 bases from J, the junction kept 7 bases outside the gene matches. Germline V CDR1 and CDR2: SGHRS, YFSETQ. The CDR3 is 14 residues long. The CDR3 sequence: CASRPPGGPYEQYF. For the CDR3, the DNA is TGCGCCAGCAGGCCCCCGGGGGGTCCCTACGAGCAGTACTTC.

This clonotype was counted between two and nine times. This chain joins TRBV18 and TRBJ2-3; unclear D gene. The CDR3 is made up of 13 amino acids. The V end was cut by 6 bases, the J end by 4 bases, with 11 bases between. Germline CDR1 reads KGHSH; CDR2 reads LQKENI. CDR3 sequence (DNA): TGTGCCAGCTCTCGCCGGGCCGCAGATACGCAGTATTTT. It codes for CASSRRAADTQYF.

This clonotype came up a few times. The chain recombines TRBV20-1 with TRBJ2-3, with D uncertain. V lost 3 bases and J 8 bases, leaving 6 bases between the germline ends. CDR3 length: 10 amino acids. From germline, CDR1 is DFQATT and CDR2 SNEGSKA (reference sequence). Here the CDR3 reads CSASQATQYF. In DNA form, the CDR3 reads TGCAGTGCTAGTCAGGCTACGCAGTATTTT.

This clonotype was seen only a few times. This chain joins TRBV29-1 and TRBJ2-7; TRBD1 aligns across 7 bases. V was pared by 7 bases and J by 2 bases, with 5 bases of the junction left unmatched. Per the germline V gene, CDR1 is SQVTM and CDR2 is ANQGSEA. The CDR3 contains 12 residues. The CDR3 DNA reads TGCAGCGCATCGACAGGGACCTACGAGCAGTACTTC. It codes for CSASTGTYEQYF.

This rearrangement joins TRBV5-1 to TRBJ1-4, with a weak D call TRBD1 (6 bases). Looked up from germline, CDR1 is SGHRS and CDR2 is YFSETQ. The V end was cut by 5 bases, the J end by 11 bases, with 13 bases between. This CDR3 spans 12 amino acids. The CDR3 region is CASRAEGGKLFF. The DNA for the CDR3 is TGCGCCAGCAGGGCGGAGGGGGGTAAACTGTTTTTT.

This clonotype occurred a few times. This chain uses TRBV5-1 with TRBJ1-1; possible D gene TRBD1, 5 bases. Germline V gene sequence: CDR1 SGHRS, CDR2 YFSETQ. V shed 6 bases and J shed 4 bases, with 16 bases lying between them. CDR3 length equals 14 residues. Written as DNA, the CDR3 is TGCGCCAGCACCGACTTCGGCCAGGGCACTGAAGCTTTCTTT. Its translation is CASTDFGQGTEAFF.

There are a few counts of this clonotype. J is TRBJ1-6 and V is TRBV5-1; the D gene is possibly TRBD1 (6 bases). Trimming cost V 0 bases and J 8 bases, with 9 bases left between them. Germline V gives CDR1 SGHRS, CDR2 YFSETQ. This CDR3 comprises 14 residues. The DNA for the CDR3 is TGCGCCAGCAGCTTGGGGGGGCTTGATTCACCCCTCCACTTT. Protein sequence: CASSLGGLDSPLHF. The variable domain in full, completed from reference TRBV5-1 and TRBJ1-6, reads KAGVTQTPRYLIKTRGQQVTLSCSPISGHRSVSWYQQTPGQGLQFLFEYFSETQRNKGNFPGRFSGRQFSNSRSEMNVSTLELGDSALYLCASSLGGLDSPLHFGNGTRLTVT.

The J gene is TRBJ2-1, the V gene TRBV7-2, with a possible D match to TRBD1 (6 bases). CDR1 SGHTA and CDR2 FQGNSA come from the germline V gene. The V end was cut by 9 bases, the J end by 4 bases, with 10 bases between. The CDR3 is 12 residues long. For the CDR3, the DNA is TGTGCCAGTGGGGGCTATTACAATGAGCAGTTCTTC. Protein sequence: CASGGYYNEQFF.

A single count supports this clonotype. The chain combines TRBV27 with TRBJ1-5; 10 nucleotides agree with TRBD1. The CDR3 runs to 15 residues. With V trimmed by 2 bases and J by 5 bases, 3 bases remained unmatched. CDR1 is MNHEY and CDR2 is SMNVEV in the germline V gene (reference sequence). CDR3 sequence reads: CASSLIGTGDQPQHF. DNA for the CDR3: TGTGCCAGCAGTTTAATTGGGACAGGGGATCAGCCCCAGCATTTT.

This clonotype was seen at least ten times. V is TRBV4-2 and J is TRBJ2-3; 7 nucleotides match TRBD1. This CDR3 is 17 amino acids long. Germline CDR1 and CDR2: LGHNA and YNFKEQ. V lost 0 bases and J lost 4; bases outside the gene matches: 10. CDR3 nucleotides: TGTGCCAGCAGCCAAGATGGGAACAGGGGAGTGGCAGATACGCAGTATTTT. This translates into CASSQDGNRGVADTQYF.

This clonotype was counted only a few times. The chain links TRBV7-2 to TRBJ2-7; perhaps D is TRBD1 or TRBD2 (5 bases each). The germline CDR1 and CDR2 sequences are SGHTA and FQGNSA. CDR3 length equals 12 residues. V gave up 2 bases and J gave up 7 bases, with 9 bases separating them. DNA for the CDR3: TGTGCCAGCAGCTTACACGGGGCTGAGCAGTACTTC. It codes for CASSLHGAEQYF. Full variable domain (outside the CDR3, taken from reference TRBV7-2 and TRBJ2-7): GAGVSQSPSNKVTEKGKDVELRCDPISGHTALYWYRQSLGQGLEFLIYFQGNSAPDKSGLPSDRFSAERTGGSVSTLTIQRTQQEDSAVYLCASSLHGAEQYFGPGTRLTVT.

The gene calls are TRBV5-1 and TRBJ1-1, with D possibly matching TRBD1 (6 bases). From germline, CDR1 is SGHRS and CDR2 YFSETQ. CDR3 size: 16 residues. V was clipped by 4 bases and J by 4 bases, with 20 bases between them. The CDR3 region is CASSPPRAGVSTEAFF. The CDR3 nucleotides read TGCGCCAGCAGCCCGCCGCGGGCAGGGGTCAGCACTGAAGCTTTCTTT.

This clonotype appeared a few times. This chain joins TRBV27 and TRBJ2-7; D is perhaps TRBD1 (5 bases). Germline loops: CDR1 MNHEY, CDR2 SMNVEV (reference sequence). V lost 4 bases and J lost 2, with 12 bases in between. The CDR3 is 14 amino acids. The DNA for the CDR3 is TGTGCCAGCAGTTGGGCAGGGCCCACCTACGAGCAGTACTTC. This sequence encodes CASSWAGPTYEQYF.

A few counts support this clonotype. The chain joins TRBV19 to TRBJ1-1; 8 bases agree with TRBD1. CDR1 is LNHDA, CDR2 SQIVND, per germline (reference sequence). V dropped 8 bases and J dropped 5; count of bases not matched to a gene: 13. The length of the CDR3 is 15 residues. The CDR3 coding sequence is TGTGCCAGTGCAAGACAGGGGTATGGAGAGACTGAAGCTTTCTTT. It specifies CASARQGYGETEAFF.

This chain connects TRBV2 to TRBJ2-1, with 7 bases fitting TRBD1. Germline trimming cut 8 bases from V and 12 bases from J; bases unmatched to any gene: 7. CDR3 length: 11 residues. Germline CDR1 reads SNHLY; CDR2 reads FYNNEI. The CDR3, as DNA: TGTGCCAGCCACAGGGGTATTGGGCAGTTCTTC. Residues: CASHRGIGQFF. The whole variable domain, filled in from reference TRBV2 and TRBJ2-1, reads EPEVTQTPSHQVTQMGQEVILRCVPISNHLYFYWYRQILGQKVEFLVSFYNNEISEKSEIFDDQFSVERPDGSNFTLKIRSTKLEDSAMYFCASHRGIGQFFGPGTRLTVL.